This T cell receptor beta chain derives from a study of early T cells in non-severe SARS-CoV-2 infection (dated by TCRdb to the early 2020s). Broadly, across the study: Because TCR sequencing relied on bulk RNA taken from unsorted whole blood, pairing of alpha and beta chains was not possible.

The germline V gene supplies CDR1 SQVTM and CDR2 ANQGSEA. There are 14 amino acids in the CDR3, from cysteine to phenylalanine inclusive. Of the read, only the CDR3 DNA is kept; its 42 bases are in frame from base 1. The junction carries 19 bases between V and J, which are trimmed by 5 bases and 8 bases respectively. The method behind the library was 5' RACE. The reads were generated on a NextSeq 500. In the TCR library protocol, unique molecular identifiers were attached to individual cDNA molecules to correct for PCR bias and sequencing error. Both TCR alpha and beta chains were sequenced, and tight co-correlation was observed between alpha and beta sequence abundances in each sample. On the authors' methods: Decombinator V4 was used to perform V gene, J gene and CDR3 annotation of TCR sequences. Expanded TCRs were defined as changing significantly between any two time points under a Poisson model with p below 0.0001. TCR abundances were normalised to the total number of TCRs sequenced per sample and were expressed as counts per million. TRAV1-2 paired with TRAJ12, TRAJ20 or TRAJ33 defined MAIT TCRs, while TRAV10 paired with TRAJ18 defined iNKT TCRs. A search of VDJdb, accessed on 1 November 2021, was run for TCRs annotated to CMV, EBV and SARS-CoV-2, with TCRs annotated for multiple antigens excluded. The public reads were reprocessed in TCRdb via fastp at Q25 and MiXCR, keeping in-frame beta chains. Entries are consolidated by CDR3 protein sequence, retaining the most common genes and DNA. V and J calls and clone size were set by TCRdb, not the authors. The table for this sample lists under 50,000 distinct CDR3 sequences; around 6% of them were counted only once. Just over 4.5% of the sample goes to the ten largest clones.

This clonotype was recorded many times. Its antigen remains unidentified. There are no base qualities to consult, and no much larger clone falls within one base. Paper-wide results and their limitations: Matching against VDJdb was skewed toward anti-spike CD8 responses, likely underestimated virus-specific expansions, and missed private and CD4 specificities.

Set within a cohort of healthcare workers in London, UK, this nested case-control study involved weekly PCR testing of nasopharyngeal swabs along with blood sampling. Healthcare workers were recruited between 23 and 31 March 2020, during the week of the UK lockdown, and were followed weekly for up to about 16 weeks. The TCR comes from an adult who was a healthcare worker with PCR-confirmed SARS-CoV-2 infection or an uninfected control (not recorded which). The chain links TRBV29-1 with TRBJ2-1, with the D call perhaps TRBD1 or TRBD2, each one matching 5 bases. Sequenced sample: whole blood. The CDR3 loop reads CSVPGTAAMDEQFF. Here is the DNA: TGCAGCGTTCCAGGGACCGCGGCTATGGATGAGCAGTTCTTC.